A selection of T cell receptor beta chains follows, all from one sample in a study of shared clonotypes between healthy human individuals. Only in-frame clones appear in the TCRdb table, and some are missing; sequencing was by immunoSEQ multiplex PCR. The sample includes hundreds of thousands of clones, about 96% of them seen just once. Sequencing was carried out using naive CD8+ T cells sorted from blood. These receptors came from a woman aged 30 to 39 in good health. CDR3s include the opening cysteine and the closing phenylalanine or tryptophan. Size is stated for part of the rows, as once, few or many counts, or as a class when the clone is expanded.

j_call v_call clone_size cdr3_aa
TRBJ2-3 TRBV30 NA CAWSSGTTSTDTQYF
TRBJ2-1 TRBV5-6 NA CASSLTGYNEQFF
TRBJ2-3 TRBV28 NA CASSRLADRTDTQYF
TRBJ2-7 TRBV18 NA CASSPREEKGYEQYF
TRBJ2-2 TRBV27 NA CASSLAGRNTGELFF
TRBJ2-5 TRBV7-9 NA CASSLGVAQYF
TRBJ2-7 TRBV28 NA CASSLPGTYEQYF
TRBJ2-5 TRBV7-9 NA CASERTGLAGEFETQYF
TRBJ2-5 TRBV28 NA CASRDHMGQETQYF
TRBJ1-1 TRBV21-1 once CASSKGTGMNTEAFF
TRBJ2-7 TRBV13 NA CASSARSSGKTYEQYF
TRBJ2-7 TRBV7-8 NA CASSGGTSLNYEQYF
TRBJ2-1 TRBV19 NA CASRTVNNNEQFF
TRBJ1-2 TRBV6-5 NA CASSPGQGAFGYTF
TRBJ2-1 TRBV7-8 NA CASSFLAGGLDEQFF
TRBJ1-1 TRBV30 NA CAWSPGGMNTEAFF
TRBJ2-1 TRBV9 NA CASSVGVLAGINEQFF